A selection of T cell receptor beta chains follows, all from one sample in a study of shared T cell receptors in the human thymus. The method was immunoSEQ multiplex PCR; TCRdb's version includes in-frame clones alone and lacks a portion of them. The top ten clones hold more than 0.01% of a sample with approximately 760,000 clones, approximately 85% of them seen once. These data also featured in a second study, about human thymus T cells.

The specimen was thymocytes. The receptor set was obtained from a girl under two years old with a congenital heart defect. CDR3s include the opening cysteine and the closing phenylalanine or tryptophan. The D gene is left open where the match is weak. Size is omitted from some rows. Given values are once, few, many or a class for expanded clones.

TRBV28,TRBJ2-5,.,once,CASQSKYETQYF,TGTGCCAGCCAATCTAAGTATGAGACCCAGTACTTC
TRBV27,TRBJ1-2,.,.,CASSPQVPGAYGYTF,TGTGCCAGCAGTCCCCAGGTACCAGGGGCCTATGGCTACACCTTC
TRBV28,TRBJ1-2,.,.,CASRPRVDYGYTF,TGTGCCAGCAGGCCCAGGGTAGACTATGGCTACACCTTC
TRBV27,TRBJ2-7,TRBD1,once,CASSNSRTGWPYEQYF,TGTGCCAGCAGTAACTCCCGGACAGGGTGGCCCTACGAGCAGTACTTC
TRBV29-1,TRBJ1-1,.,.,CSVETDLFNDFF,TGCAGCGTCGAGACAGATCTATTTAACGATTTCTTT
TRBV5-1,TRBJ1-2,TRBD1,.,CASSLGQGQANYGYTF,TGCGCCAGCAGCTTGGGACAGGGCCAAGCTAACTATGGCTACACCTTC
TRBV19,TRBJ1-2,TRBD1,.,CASRPRTGAIPGYTF,TGTGCCAGTAGACCTCGGACAGGGGCTATCCCGGGCTACACCTTC
TRBV2,TRBJ1-2,.,.,CASSRTDKPSGYTF,TGTGCCAGCAGTCGGACTGACAAACCCTCAGGCTACACCTTC
TRBV19,TRBJ2-5,TRBD1,.,CACQGAGTQYF,TGTGCCTGCCAGGGGGCTGGGACCCAGTACTTC
TRBV5-4,TRBJ1-1,.,once,CASSHRGETEAFF,TGTGCCAGCAGCCACCGCGGGGAAACTGAAGCTTTCTTT
TRBV9,TRBJ1-2,.,.,CASTISTAYYGYTF,TGTGCCAGCACCATAAGTACAGCCTACTATGGCTACACCTTC